This TCR beta chain was recovered during a study of T cells after yellow fever vaccination. Study details: The authors prepared low-cell-number fractions using SMART-Seq v4 Ultra Low Input.

5'RACE template switching produced TCR cDNA carrying a universal primer site and UMIs. TCRdb used MiXCR to reprocess the 5' RACE reads, holding one entry per CDR3 protein. The table lists fewer than 400,000 distinct CDR3 sequences, about 10% of them singletons. The V end was cut by 4 bases, the J end by 3 bases, with 9 bases between. Germline V CDR1 and CDR2: SQVTM, ANQGSEA. The CDR3 contains 12 residues. General observations from the study: By day 5 rather than day 15, the secondary response had peaked, though it was weaker. Among primary-vaccination clones, most reappeared after the booster, at approximately 96% for CD4 and more than 85% for CD8.

This clonotype was seen only a few times. The antigen is unknown. The sequence was obtained from a man in his late teens or twenties who received the YFV17D yellow fever vaccine. Source: CD4+ T cells sorted from PBMCs, taken 45 days after the yellow fever booster vaccination. This chain connects TRBV29-1 to TRBJ1-2; D is undetermined. CDR3 nucleotides: TGCAGCGTTGGGACCGAATACTATGGCTACACCTTC. It specifies CSVGTEYYGYTF.